This T cell receptor (beta chain) was sequenced in a study of cytomegalovirus exposure and HLA in healthy donors. Overall study findings and caveats: At a 0.05 false discovery rate, a later analysis found roughly 17,000 TCR beta sequences to be associated with HLA alleles. An analysis done earlier found most TCR beta V segments productive about 87% or about 30% of the time.

As concerns this clone: Antigen unknown.

Primers: 60 Vbeta forward and 13 Jbeta reverse. TCRdb's table, derived via immunoSEQ multiplex PCR, lists solely in-frame clones and lacks some. The sample includes 170,000 or so clones, less than 85% seen only once; the top ten take under 0.75%. The CDR3 is 14 residues long. In germline, CDR1 is SGHRS, CDR2 YFSETQ. The germline V and J ends were trimmed by 3 bases and 2 bases, with 12 bases remaining between them. The receptor comes from a boy aged 10-17 years in good health and CMV-seronegative. The specimen was PBMCs. The gene calls are TRBV5-1 and TRBJ2-7; D perhaps matches TRBD1 (6 bases). CDR3 sequence reads: CASSSSGATYEQYF. As DNA, the CDR3 is TGCGCCAGCAGCTCGTCAGGGGCCACCTACGAGCAGTACTTC.